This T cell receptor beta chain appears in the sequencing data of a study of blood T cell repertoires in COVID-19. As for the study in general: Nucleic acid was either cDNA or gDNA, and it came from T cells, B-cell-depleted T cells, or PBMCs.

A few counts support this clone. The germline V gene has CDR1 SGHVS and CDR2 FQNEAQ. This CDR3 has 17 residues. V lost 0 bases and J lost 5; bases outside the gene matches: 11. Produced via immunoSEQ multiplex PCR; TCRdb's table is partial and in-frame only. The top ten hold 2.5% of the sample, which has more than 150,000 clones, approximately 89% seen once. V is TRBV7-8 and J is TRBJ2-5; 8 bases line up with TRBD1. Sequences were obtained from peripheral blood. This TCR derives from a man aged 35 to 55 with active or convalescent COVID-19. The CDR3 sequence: CASSLAGAGGVLETQYF. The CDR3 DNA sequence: TGTGCCAGCAGCTTAGCGGGGGCAGGGGGCGTATTGGAGACCCAGTACTTC.